These 32 T cell receptor beta chains were sequenced from one sample in a study of cytomegalovirus exposure and HLA in healthy donors (TCRdb year 2017). Library prep was done by the immunoSEQ multiplex PCR assay. For the multiplex PCR, a mixture combining 60 forward primers for TCR Vbeta segments and 13 reverse primers for TCR Jbeta segments was used. TCRdb took this table from immuneACCESS and kept in-frame rearrangements with V and J called. Such tables lack part of the clones; where checked against another copy, unresolved V genes explain under half of the gap, and the rest is unexplained. This sample has 63,000 or so clones in its table, and 70% to 85% of those were observed once. Of the sample, 2.9% falls within the top ten clones. Source material: PBMCs. These receptors were taken from a woman in her 30s in good health and CMV-seronegative.

This clone has only one observation. The V gene is TRBV18, the J gene TRBJ1-1; the match to TRBD1 covers 8 bases. Unmatched junction bases numbered 7, after V lost 4 bases and J lost 3 bases. This CDR3 contains 15 residues. Germline V gives CDR1 KGHSH, CDR2 LQKENI. The CDR3 is CASSLVETGDTEAFF. The CDR3 nucleotides are TGTGCCAGCTCACTCGTCGAGACAGGGGACACTGAAGCTTTCTTT.

The V call is TRBV11-2, the J call TRBJ2-7; 10 bases fit TRBD1. Germline V gene lookup returns CDR1 SGHAT and CDR2 FQNNGV. Trimming removed 2 bases from V and 6 bases from J; junction bases left unmatched: 7. The CDR3 runs 15 residues. CDR3 sequence reads: CASSLLGQGLGEQYF. The DNA of the CDR3 is TGTGCCAGCAGCTTACTGGGACAGGGGTTAGGCGAGCAGTACTTC.

This chain connects TRBV5-5 to TRBJ2-1, with D perhaps TRBD1 (5 bases). Germline CDR1 is SGHKS and CDR2 is YYEKEE (reference sequence). The V and J ends lost 3 bases and 9 bases respectively, with 10 bases between them. The CDR3 runs to 12 residues. CDR3 loop: CASSSPRGEQFF. CDR3 sequence (DNA): TGTGCCAGCAGCTCGCCTAGGGGTGAGCAGTTCTTC.

The rearrangement joins TRBV7-9 to TRBJ2-3; D is perhaps TRBD2 (5 bases). The V gene lost 6 bases and the J gene lost 5 bases, with 12 bases spanning the gap. Germline V gene data show CDR1 as SEHNR and CDR2 as FQNEAQ (reference sequence). The CDR3 sequence is 13 residues long. The CDR3, as DNA: TGTGCCAGCAGTGGTGGGAGAGGAGATACGCAGTATTTT. This gives the protein CASSGGRGDTQYF. Complete variable domain (other parts from reference TRBV7-9 and TRBJ2-3): DTGVSQNPRHKITKRGQNVTFRCDPISEHNRLYWYRQTLGQGPEFLTYFQNEAQLEKSRLLSDRFSAERPKGSFSTLEIQRTEQGDSAMYLCASSGGRGDTQYFGPGTRLTVL.

J is TRBJ2-1 and V is TRBV5-4, with 10 bases that match TRBD1. Germline V gene data show CDR1 as SGHNT and CDR2 as YYREEE (reference sequence). J gave up 8 bases and V 6 bases, and 11 bases lay outside the gene matches. The CDR3 sequence is 15 residues long. The CDR3 DNA reads as TGTGCCAGCAACCACGGGACAGGGGCCGATGATGAGCAGTTCTTC. Residues: CASNHGTGADDEQFF.

The chain combines TRBV13 with TRBJ2-1; 11 nucleotides align to TRBD2. The CDR3 is 16 amino acids. With 3 bases clipped from V and 8 bases from J, the junction kept 9 bases outside the gene matches. The V gene's germline CDR1 is PRHDT and CDR2 FYEKMQ (reference sequence). DNA for the CDR3: TGTGCCAGCAGCTTTATAGCTAGCGGGAGGACGGATGAGCAGTTCTTC. This translates into CASSFIASGRTDEQFF.

V gene TRBV10-3 combines with J gene TRBJ2-7; 8 bases match TRBD1. The CDR3 has 13 residues. In germline, CDR1 is ENHRY, CDR2 SYGVKD. J lost 1 base, V lost 6 bases, and 2 bases had no gene match. The CDR3 sequence: CAIRTGESYEQYV. CDR3 DNA sequence: TGTGCCATCAGGACAGGGGAATCCTACGAGCAGTACGTC.

This chain links TRBV4-1 with TRBJ1-2, with 8 nucleotides matching TRBD1. V shed 4 bases, J shed 3 bases, and the junction held 13 bases outside the gene matches. The germline gives CDR1 MGHRA, CDR2 YSYEKL. This CDR3 has 17 residues. This CDR3 is CASSLSIGQGRDYGYTF. The DNA of the CDR3 is TGCGCCAGCAGCCTTTCTATAGGACAGGGAAGGGACTATGGCTACACCTTC.

The chain uses TRBV7-9 and TRBJ1-1; D is perhaps TRBD1 (5 bases). Deletions cut 5 bases from V and 6 bases from J, with 19 bases between. The CDR3 loop spans 15 amino acids. The germline gives CDR1 SEHNR, CDR2 FQNEAQ (reference sequence). The CDR3 region is CASSDKNTGGAEAFF. The CDR3 bases are TGTGCCAGCAGCGACAAAAACACCGGGGGAGCTGAAGCTTTCTTT.

The chain carries TRBV5-5 and TRBJ2-5, with 9 bases matching TRBD2. The CDR3 extends over 16 amino acids. V trimming: 1 base; J trimming: 5 bases; junction bases outside the gene matches: 9. Germline CDR1 and CDR2: SGHKS and YYEKEE (reference sequence). The CDR3 bases are TGTGCCAGCAGCTTGTCGAGCGGGGGGAGGCTTGAGACCCAGTACTTC. Translated, it gives CASSLSSGGRLETQYF.

J is TRBJ1-4 and V is TRBV19; the match to TRBD1 covers 7 bases. Germline assignment: CDR1 LNHDA and CDR2 SQIVND (reference sequence). The CDR3 is 15 residues long. The V gene end was trimmed by 5 bases and the J gene end by 7 bases; junction bases not matched to a gene: 10. CDR3 DNA sequence: TGTGCCAGTAGTCCAGGGGGGATTCGAGGTGAAAAACTGTTTTTT. As protein: CASSPGGIRGEKLFF.

The V gene is TRBV18, the J gene TRBJ1-1; D possibly corresponds to TRBD1 (5 bases). V was pared by 7 bases and J by 0 bases, with 9 bases between. The germline CDR1 and CDR2 sequences are KGHSH and LQKENI. The CDR3 is 13 amino acids. The CDR3 is CASYKGMNTEAFF. The CDR3 bases are TGTGCCAGCTACAAGGGGATGAACACTGAAGCTTTCTTT.

The chain links TRBV27 to TRBJ1-2; no reliable D call. The CDR3 is 14 residues long. The ends were cut back, 3 bases at V and 4 bases at J, with 12 bases in the middle. Germline CDR1 reads MNHEY; CDR2 reads SMNVEV (reference sequence). This chain's CDR3 is CASSFSPGRYGYTF. The CDR3 DNA reads as TGTGCCAGCAGTTTCTCCCCAGGCCGCTATGGCTACACCTTC.

CDR3 loop: CASSLGGRDHEQFF. The CDR3, as DNA: TGTGCCAGCAGCTTAGGTGGGCGGGACCATGAGCAGTTCTTC. This chain links TRBV11-3 with TRBJ2-1; D is perhaps TRBD2 (6 bases). The CDR3 is 14 residues long. V was shortened by 1 base and J by 8 bases, with 12 bases between the two germline ends. CDR1 is SGHNT, CDR2 YENEEA, per germline. Supplemented by reference TRBV11-3 and TRBJ2-1, the full variable domain reads EAGVVQSPRYKIIEKKQPVAFWCNPISGHNTLYWYLQNLGQGPELLIRYENEEAVDDSQLPKDRFSAERLKGVDSTLKIQPAELGDSAVYLCASSLGGRDHEQFFGPGTRLTVL.

In its sample, this clone ranks as medium-sized (0.01 to 0.1%). This chain connects TRBV7-7 to TRBJ2-7; D remains ambiguous. V was clipped by 2 bases and J by 3 bases, with 8 bases between them. The CDR3 sequence is 13 residues long. Germline CDR1 and CDR2: SSHAT and FNYEAQ (reference sequence). CDR3 protein: CASSLSRNYEQYF. For the CDR3, the DNA is TGTGCCAGCAGCTTATCCAGGAACTACGAGCAGTACTTC.

The V gene is TRBV19, the J gene TRBJ1-2, with D possibly being TRBD1 (5 bases). V dropped 6 bases and J dropped 1 base, with 9 bases sitting between them. This CDR3 region has 13 residues. Per the germline V gene, CDR1 is LNHDA and CDR2 is SQIVND (reference sequence). In DNA, the CDR3 is TGTGCCAGTAGCGGAGGGGATAACTATGGCTACACCTTC. It codes for CASSGGDNYGYTF.

V usage is TRBV10-3 and J usage is TRBJ2-1, with 10 bases that match TRBD1. Trimming removed 7 bases from V and 8 bases from J; junction bases left unmatched: 2. Germline values: CDR1 ENHRY, CDR2 SYGVKD. The length of the CDR3 is 12 residues. The CDR3 loop reads CAIKTGGHEQFF. DNA for the CDR3: TGTGCCATCAAGACAGGGGGCCATGAGCAGTTCTTC.

On this clone itself: At one of its ends the junction is not consistent with the germline gene, which may arise from a read error. This chain uses TRBV7-2 with TRBJ2-7, with TRBD2 as a possible D gene (7 bases). The CDR3 covers 14 residues. From germline, CDR1 is SGHTA and CDR2 FQGNSA. The CDR3 protein is CASSLVGGPPAMDF. The DNA of the CDR3 is TGTGCCAGCAGCCTAGTGGGGGGGCCCCCAGCTATGGACTTC.

This clone was found once. The chain is built from TRBV25-1 and TRBJ1-3; 8 bases are shared with TRBD1. Looked up from germline, CDR1 is MGHDK and CDR2 is SYGVNS. V shed 8 bases and J 2 bases; nucleotides not matched to a gene: 2. The CDR3 runs to 13 residues. The CDR3 DNA sequence: TGTGCCAGCGGACAGGGACCTGGAAACACCATATATTTT. It is translated as CASGQGPGNTIYF.

This clone was counted between two and nine times. The chain carries TRBV6-1 and TRBJ2-7; D is perhaps TRBD1 (6 bases). The CDR3 loop spans 14 amino acids. Germline loops: CDR1 MNHNS, CDR2 SASEGT. Trimming stripped 6 bases from V and 0 bases from J, with 12 bases between. In DNA, the CDR3 is TGTGCCAGCAGCGCCGAAGGGGGCTCCTACGAGCAGTACGTC. Protein: CASSAEGGSYEQYV.

The chain carries TRBV11-2 and TRBJ1-2; 7 bases match TRBD1. Germline loops: CDR1 SGHAT, CDR2 FQNNGV. The V and J ends lost 4 bases and 8 bases, in that order; junction bases with no gene match: 7. The CDR3 consists of 13 residues. The CDR3: CASSSGGIWGYTF. The DNA for the CDR3 is TGTGCCAGCAGCTCAGGGGGAATTTGGGGCTACACCTTC.

The rearrangement uses TRBV5-8 and TRBJ1-1; D is undetermined. Germline CDR1 SGHTS, CDR2 YDEGEE. This CDR3 region has 14 residues. V was trimmed by 4 bases and J by 0 bases, leaving 10 bases between them. Here the CDR3 reads CASSLDSMNTEAFF. CDR3 nucleotides: TGTGCCAGCAGCCTAGATTCTATGAACACTGAAGCTTTCTTT.

The J gene is TRBJ1-1, the V gene TRBV5-1; tentative D call: TRBD1 (6 bases). Per the germline V gene, CDR1 is SGHRS and CDR2 is YFSETQ. V was cut by 0 bases and J by 5 bases, with 11 bases left in between. This CDR3 is 14 amino acids long. CDR3 sequence (DNA): TGCGCCAGCAGCTTGGACAGGGTAGGAACTGAAGCTTTCTTT. Amino acids: CASSLDRVGTEAFF.

This chain connects TRBV7-2 to TRBJ2-7, with D perhaps matching TRBD1 (6 bases). This CDR3 contains 14 residues. CDR1 is SGHTA and CDR2 is FQGNSA in the germline V gene. Trimming pared 3 bases from V and 0 bases from J, leaving 9 bases between. The CDR3 region has the DNA TGTGCCAGCAGCTTCAGCAGGGGCTCCTACGAGCAGTACTTC. This encodes CASSFSRGSYEQYF.

The J gene is TRBJ2-7, the V gene TRBV10-1; the match to TRBD1 covers 9 bases. Germline V gene sequence: CDR1 WNHNN, CDR2 SYGVQD (reference sequence). This CDR3 has 15 amino acids. The junction had 7 bases not matched to a gene; V was cut back by 3 bases and J by 4 bases. CDR3 sequence: CASSDPGQGGYEQYF. The CDR3 nucleotides read TGCGCCAGCAGTGACCCGGGACAGGGAGGGTACGAGCAGTACTTC.

J is TRBJ1-6 and V is TRBV9; D is perhaps TRBD1 (6 bases). CDR1 is SGDLS, CDR2 YYNGEE, per germline. CDR3 size: 15 residues. The V gene lost 3 bases and the J gene lost 10 bases, with 17 bases spanning the gap. DNA for the CDR3: TGTGCCAGCAGCGCGTATACAGGGTATGCATCACCCCTCCACTTT. It is translated as CASSAYTGYASPLHF.

This chain links TRBV7-6 with TRBJ2-1, with 9 bases lining up with TRBD2. This CDR3 contains 15 residues. Germline CDR1 is SGHVS and CDR2 is FNYEAQ. Unmatched junction bases numbered 2, after V lost 2 bases and J lost 3 bases. CDR3 coding DNA: TGTGCCAGCAGCTTACCGCGGGGGGGCTACAATGAGCAGTTCTTC. Translated, it gives CASSLPRGGYNEQFF.

The chain is built from TRBV6-1 and TRBJ2-6, with D maybe TRBD2 (6 bases). Germline CDR1 is MNHNS and CDR2 is SASEGT. V dropped 6 bases and J dropped 4 bases, with 13 bases sitting between them. There are 15 residues in the CDR3. The CDR3 protein is CASSFLATGANVLTF. As DNA, the CDR3 is TGTGCCAGCAGCTTTCTAGCGACAGGGGCCAACGTCCTGACTTTC.

This chain joins TRBV5-4 and TRBJ2-5; 10 bases align to TRBD2. Germline V lookup: CDR1 SGHNT, CDR2 YYREEE (reference sequence). The trim removed 0 bases at V and 4 bases at J, leaving 3 bases unmatched. The CDR3 has 15 amino acids. CDR3 protein: CASSLVLAGVETQYF. For the CDR3, the DNA is TGTGCCAGCAGCTTGGTCCTAGCGGGAGTAGAGACCCAGTACTTC.

Remarks on this clone: The same CDR3 arises from other DNA sequences in this sample as well. The rearrangement uses TRBV7-3 and TRBJ2-1; 7 positions agree with TRBD2. Trimming at V came to 3 bases and at J to 6 bases, leaving 2 bases not matched to a gene. Germline loops: CDR1 SGHTA, CDR2 FQGTGA. CDR3 length equals 13 residues. In nucleotides, the CDR3 is TGTGCCAGCAGCTTCGCTAGCGGCAATGAGCAGTTCTTC. It translates to CASSFASGNEQFF.

The genes are TRBV7-9 and TRBJ1-2; D call uncertain. The V end lost 5 bases, the J end lost 9 bases, and 16 bases lay between the germline ends. This CDR3 has 13 amino acids. Germline values: CDR1 SEHNR, CDR2 FQNEAQ (reference sequence). CDR3 in amino acids: CASSPGNGFSYTF. CDR3 in DNA: TGTGCCAGCAGCCCGGGAAACGGGTTTAGCTACACCTTC.

This clone showed up just a few times. This rearrangement joins TRBV27 to TRBJ1-1; D is ambiguous. Germline values: CDR1 MNHEY, CDR2 SMNVEV (reference sequence). With 0 bases removed from V and 5 bases from J, the gap between germline ends came to 10 bases. The length of the CDR3 is 14 residues. The CDR3 here is CASSLSPGRTEAFF. In nucleotides, the CDR3 is TGTGCCAGCAGTTTATCTCCGGGGAGAACTGAAGCTTTCTTT.